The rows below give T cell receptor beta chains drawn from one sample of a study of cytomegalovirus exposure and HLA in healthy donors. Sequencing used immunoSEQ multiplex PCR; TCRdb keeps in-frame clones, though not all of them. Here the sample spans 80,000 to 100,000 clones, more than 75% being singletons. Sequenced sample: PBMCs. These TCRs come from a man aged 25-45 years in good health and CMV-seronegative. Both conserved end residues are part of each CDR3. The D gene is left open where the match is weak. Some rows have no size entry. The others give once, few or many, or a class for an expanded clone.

TGTGCCAGCAGTTTAATTAGGGGTGAAAAACTGTTTTTT | CASSLIRGEKLFF | TRBJ1-4 | TRBV28 | . | .
TGCGCCAGCAGCTTGGGTCCGAGCTCAGGCTACACCTTC | CASSLGPSSGYTF | TRBJ1-2 | TRBV5-1 | . | .
TGCAGCGTTGTTCTGGCCATGAACACCGGGGAGCTGTTTTTT | CSVVLAMNTGELFF | TRBJ2-2 | TRBV29-1 | . | .
TGTGCCAGTCAGACATCTAAGGGGGATACGCAGTATTTT | CASQTSKGDTQYF | TRBJ2-3 | TRBV2 | . | .
TGTGCCAGCGGGTCCGGGACAGGGGGCGTCGAGCAGTACTTC | CASGSGTGGVEQYF | TRBJ2-7 | TRBV27 | TRBD1 | .
TGCGCCAGCAGACGGACTAGCGGGACGTCCTACAATGAGCAGTTCTTC | CASRRTSGTSYNEQFF | TRBJ2-1 | TRBV5-1 | TRBD2 | .
TGTGCCAGCAGTTACGGAGCGGGCGGGGTTTTCTTT | CASSYGAGGVFF | TRBJ1-1 | TRBV6-5 | . | .
TGTGCCAGCAGCCCCAGACCGGGGGGACAGGGATCCACCGGGGAGCTGTTTTTT | CASSPRPGGQGSTGELFF | TRBJ2-2 | TRBV4-2 | TRBD1 | .
TGTGCCAGCTCTGAAGGTCGGGGGGTAGGCGAAGCTTTCTTT | CASSEGRGVGEAFF | TRBJ1-1 | TRBV18 | . | .
TGTGCCAGCTCACCACTGGTAGCGGGAGATTACAATGAGCAGTTCTTC | CASSPLVAGDYNEQFF | TRBJ2-1 | TRBV18 | TRBD2 | .
TGTGCCAGCAGCTTAGCATATGATTCACCCCTCCACTTT | CASSLAYDSPLHF | TRBJ1-6 | TRBV7-9 | . | once
TGTGCCAGCAGTTTAATGGACACTTACAATGAGCAGTTCTTC | CASSLMDTYNEQFF | TRBJ2-1 | TRBV27 | . | .
TGCGCCAGCAGCCCGGGTGCAACTAATGAAAAACTGTTTTTT | CASSPGATNEKLFF | TRBJ1-4 | TRBV5-1 | . | .
TGTGCCAGCAGTCCCGGATCGGGACAGGGGCTATACGAGCAGTACTTC | CASSPGSGQGLYEQYF | TRBJ2-7 | TRBV5-4 | TRBD1 | .
TGTGCCAGCAGCCAAGGACTAGCGGGGGCGAAAAACATTCAGTACTTC | CASSQGLAGAKNIQYF | TRBJ2-4 | TRBV14 | TRBD2 | .
TGTGCCAGCATGGGCAGGCCCTACGAGCAGTACTTC | CASMGRPYEQYF | TRBJ2-7 | TRBV2 | . | .
TGTGCCAGCAGCGTCAGGACTGACTACGAGCAGTACTTC | CASSVRTDYEQYF | TRBJ2-7 | TRBV7-8 | . | .
TGTGCCAGCGGCACCTTGGACAGTACCTACGAGCAGTACTTC | CASGTLDSTYEQYF | TRBJ2-7 | TRBV6-5 | . | once
TGTGCCAGCAGCTTAGCTCAATCAACGCGGGGGGCTAGCTCCTACGAGCAGTACTTC | CASSLAQSTRGASSYEQYF | TRBJ2-7 | TRBV7-8 | TRBD2 | .
TGTGCCAGCAGCTCCCTTTTGACAGTCGATGATGAAAAACTGTTTTTT | CASSSLLTVDDEKLFF | TRBJ1-4 | TRBV7-9 | . | .
TGTGCCAGCAGGGAGACAGGGCCCACTGAAGCTTTCTTT | CASRETGPTEAFF | TRBJ1-1 | TRBV2 | TRBD1 | few
TGTGCCAGCAGCCCGGGACAGCTGAATGAAAAACTGTTTTTT | CASSPGQLNEKLFF | TRBJ1-4 | TRBV7-6 | TRBD1 | .
TGTGCCAGCATTCCCGCGGGGAAGGCGGCTTTCTTT | CASIPAGKAAFF | TRBJ1-1 | TRBV28 | . | once
TGTGCCAGCTCACCGACTCCGGGACTAGCGGGATCCGAGCAGTACTTC | CASSPTPGLAGSEQYF | TRBJ2-7 | TRBV18 | TRBD2 | .
TGTGCCAGCAGCCCCAATCCAGGGGAGAATCAGCCCCAGCATTTT | CASSPNPGENQPQHF | TRBJ1-5 | TRBV11-2 | . | .
TGTGCCAGCAGCTTCGGGCGACTAGCGGGGAGTAAAGAGACCCAGTACTTC | CASSFGRLAGSKETQYF | TRBJ2-5 | TRBV5-6 | TRBD2 | few
TGTGCCAGCAATGCCGGGACTGAAGCTTTCTTT | CASNAGTEAFF | TRBJ1-1 | TRBV2 | . | once
TGTGCCAGCAGAGATCAGGAGGTTCTAGCTTTCTTT | CASRDQEVLAFF | TRBJ1-1 | TRBV2 | . | .
TGTGCCAGCAGCCAGATAGGACAGGGTCAGCCACCCCTCCACTTT | CASSQIGQGQPPLHF | TRBJ1-6 | TRBV5-5 | TRBD1 | .
TGCAGTGCCAGTAAGCGGGATACGCAGTATTTT | CSASKRDTQYF | TRBJ2-3 | TRBV20-1 | . | .
TGTGCCAGCAGCTTACCCCGGGGGGGTCCCTACGAGCAGTACTTC | CASSLPRGGPYEQYF | TRBJ2-7 | TRBV7-2 | TRBD2 | .
TGTGCCAGCAGTTACAGGGGTGGTGAAAAACTGTTTTTT | CASSYRGGEKLFF | TRBJ1-4 | TRBV6-6 | . | .
TGTGCCAGCAGCTTAAGGTCGAGACAGGGCAATCAGCCCCAGCATTTT | CASSLRSRQGNQPQHF | TRBJ1-5 | TRBV7-8 | . | .
TGTGCCACCAGCAGAGTAAGCGGGGGGGCTAATTCTGGGGCCAACGTCCTGACTTTC | CATSRVSGGANSGANVLTF | TRBJ2-6 | TRBV15 | TRBD2 | .
TGTGCCACCAGCAGAGAATTTGATGAGGGACTAGGGCCTAGGGCCCAGTACTTC | CATSREFDEGLGPRAQYF | TRBJ2-5 | TRBV15 | TRBD2 | .
TGTGCCAGCAGTGACATCCTTACCCGGAATCAGCCCCAGCATTTT | CASSDILTRNQPQHF | TRBJ1-5 | TRBV2 | . | .
TGTGCCAGCAGCTTACGAGGAGGGTTAGGCGGGAACACCGGGGAGCTGTTTTTT | CASSLRGGLGGNTGELFF | TRBJ2-2 | TRBV5-6 | . | few
TGTGCCAGTAGTATAGATCCGTGGAGCGGGGGAGGACAGACCCAGTACTTC | CASSIDPWSGGGQTQYF | TRBJ2-5 | TRBV19 | TRBD2 | .
TGTGCCAGCAGTTACTCTGGGACAGTTAATGAAAAACTGTTTTTT | CASSYSGTVNEKLFF | TRBJ1-4 | TRBV6-5 | TRBD1 | .
TGTGCCAGCTCACCCATAGCGGGAGGGCTGGACATTCAGTACTTC | CASSPIAGGLDIQYF | TRBJ2-4 | TRBV18 | TRBD2 | .
TGTGCCAGCAGTCACCGGGACAGCCCAACCTACGAGCAGTACTTC | CASSHRDSPTYEQYF | TRBJ2-7 | TRBV7-9 | TRBD1 | .
TGCGCCAGCAGCTTGAACCCGGGACAGGGAGATTCACCCCTCCACTTT | CASSLNPGQGDSPLHF | TRBJ1-6 | TRBV5-1 | TRBD1 | .
TGTGCCAGCAGCCCTCTAGCGGGAGTAGGTGAGCAGTTCTTC | CASSPLAGVGEQFF | TRBJ2-1 | TRBV9 | TRBD2 | .
TGCGCCAGCAGCGGATCCGGGCAGGGGACCTCTGGAAACACCATATATTTT | CASSGSGQGTSGNTIYF | TRBJ1-3 | TRBV5-1 | . | .
TGTGCCACCAGCAGAGATTTGGCAGCGGTTACAACTGGCTACACCTTC | CATSRDLAAVTTGYTF | TRBJ1-2 | TRBV15 | . | .
TGTGCCAGTAGTATGGCGGCACAGGGGAAGAACTATGGCTACACCTTC | CASSMAAQGKNYGYTF | TRBJ1-2 | TRBV19 | TRBD1 | .